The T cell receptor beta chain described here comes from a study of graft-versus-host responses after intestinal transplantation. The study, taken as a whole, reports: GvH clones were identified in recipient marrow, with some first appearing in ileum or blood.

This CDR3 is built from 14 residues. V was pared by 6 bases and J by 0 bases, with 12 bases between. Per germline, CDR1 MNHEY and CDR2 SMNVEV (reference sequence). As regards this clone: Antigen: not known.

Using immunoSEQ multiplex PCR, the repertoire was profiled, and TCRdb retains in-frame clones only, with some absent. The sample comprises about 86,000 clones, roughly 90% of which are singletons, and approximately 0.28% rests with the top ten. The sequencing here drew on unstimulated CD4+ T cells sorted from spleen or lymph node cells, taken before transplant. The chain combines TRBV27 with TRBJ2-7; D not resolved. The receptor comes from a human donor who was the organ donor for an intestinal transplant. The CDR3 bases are TGTGCCAGCAGCTTTTACGGTAACTCCTACGAGCAGTACTTC. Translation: CASSFYGNSYEQYF.